The 10 T cell receptor beta chains given below trace back to one sample, sequenced in a study of blood T cell repertoires in COVID-19. Generated by immunoSEQ multiplex PCR, the TCRdb table keeps only in-frame clones and is missing some. This table has 150,000 to 200,000 clones, 80% to 90% appearing once. The sequencing input was peripheral blood. The receptor set was obtained from a man aged 18 to 29 who had recovered from COVID-19.

J is TRBJ2-3 and V is TRBV5-1; tentative D call: TRBD2 (5 bases). The germline CDR1 and CDR2 sequences are SGHRS and YFSETQ. The V and J ends lost 4 bases and 4 bases respectively, with 16 bases between them. The CDR3 is 15 residues long. The DNA of the CDR3 is TGCGCCAGCAGCGCCCCGGTGGCGGGCCCAGATACGCAGTATTTT. The encoded protein is CASSAPVAGPDTQYF.

V gene TRBV7-9 combines with J gene TRBJ2-7, with D possibly matching TRBD2 (5 bases). In germline, CDR1 is SEHNR, CDR2 FQNEAQ (reference sequence). Deletions cut 3 bases from V and 10 bases from J, with 13 bases between. The CDR3 length is 12 residues. The CDR3 loop reads CASSFSEDLQYF. CDR3 DNA sequence: TGTGCCAGCAGCTTTTCGGAGGATCTTCAGTACTTC.

This chain connects TRBV28 to TRBJ2-7, with 9 bases matching TRBD2. The CDR3 covers 12 residues. The junction had 8 bases not matched to a gene; V was cut back by 11 bases and J by 6 bases. The V gene's germline CDR1 is MDHEN and CDR2 SYDVKM. For the CDR3, the DNA is TGTGCCGGTGGGACTAGCCCTTCCGAGCAGTACTTC. This translates into CAGGTSPSEQYF.

V is TRBV9 and J is TRBJ2-7; 9 bases are a match to TRBD1. The J segment lost 4 bases and the V segment lost 3 bases, leaving 8 bases of the junction unmatched. This CDR3 is built from 15 residues. Germline V gene lookup returns CDR1 SGDLS and CDR2 YYNGEE. Here the CDR3 reads CASSAGTGSRYEQYF. The CDR3 DNA reads TGTGCCAGCAGCGCTGGGACAGGGTCGAGGTACGAGCAGTACTTC.

The chain carries TRBV29-1 and TRBJ1-1; tentatively, D is TRBD1 (6 bases). Between the trimmed V and J ends, which lost 5 bases and 3 bases, there was a span of 13 bases. Per the germline V gene, CDR1 is SQVTM and CDR2 is ANQGSEA. The CDR3 contains 13 residues. CDR3 protein: CSVQRKGDTEAFF. The DNA for the CDR3 is TGCAGCGTTCAAAGAAAGGGGGACACTGAAGCTTTCTTT.

V gene TRBV19 combines with J gene TRBJ1-5; TRBD1 is a possible D gene (6 bases). With 4 bases removed from V and 5 bases from J, the gap between germline ends came to 24 bases. Germline-derived CDR1 and CDR2 are LNHDA and SQIVND (reference sequence). The CDR3 runs to 18 residues. In DNA, the CDR3 is TGTGCCAGTAGTACCCCGGGACACAGTAGTGGATGGGATCAGCCCCAGCATTTT. Its protein is CASSTPGHSSGWDQPQHF.

J is TRBJ1-1 and V is TRBV7-2; D gene ambiguous. Germline assignment: CDR1 SGHTA and CDR2 FQGNSA. Trimming took off 1 base at V and 5 bases at J, with 11 bases between the two ends. The length of the CDR3 is 14 residues. CDR3 protein: CASSLVDDRTEAFF. CDR3 bases: TGTGCCAGCAGCTTAGTCGATGATCGGACTGAAGCTTTCTTT.

CDR3 nucleotides: TGTGCCAGCAGCGGAGGGACAGGGAAACGCATGAACACTGAAGCTTTCTTT. Its translation: CASSGGTGKRMNTEAFF. The chain couples TRBV5-6 to TRBJ1-1, with TRBD1 identical over 9 bases. Germline loops: CDR1 SGHDT, CDR2 YYEEEE. V lost 4 bases and J lost 0; bases outside the gene matches: 10. This CDR3 contains 17 residues.

The J gene is TRBJ2-7, the V gene TRBV2; TRBD1 aligns across 8 bases. In germline, CDR1 is SNHLY, CDR2 FYNNEI. The CDR3 length is 13 residues. V lost 7 bases to trimming and J lost 5 bases; unmatched junction nucleotides: 7. The CDR3 nucleotides read TGTGCCAGCATTCGGACAGGGTTTGACGAGCAGTACTTC. Its translation: CASIRTGFDEQYF.

V gene TRBV28 combines with J gene TRBJ2-1; unclear D gene. The CDR3 loop spans 16 amino acids. CDR1 and CDR2 from the germline V gene are MDHEN and SYDVKM. V shed 5 bases and J shed 0 bases, with 14 bases lying between them. CDR3 loop: CASSVSATSSYNEQFF. The CDR3 coding sequence is TGTGCCAGCAGTGTGAGCGCCACGAGCTCCTACAATGAGCAGTTCTTC. The full variable domain, with the rest looked up from reference TRBV28 and TRBJ2-1, is DVKVTQSSRYLVKRTGEKVFLECVQDMDHENMFWYRQDPGLGLRLIYFSYDVKMKEKGDIPEGYSVSREKKERFSLILESASTNQTSMYLCASSVSATSSYNEQFFGPGTRLTVL.